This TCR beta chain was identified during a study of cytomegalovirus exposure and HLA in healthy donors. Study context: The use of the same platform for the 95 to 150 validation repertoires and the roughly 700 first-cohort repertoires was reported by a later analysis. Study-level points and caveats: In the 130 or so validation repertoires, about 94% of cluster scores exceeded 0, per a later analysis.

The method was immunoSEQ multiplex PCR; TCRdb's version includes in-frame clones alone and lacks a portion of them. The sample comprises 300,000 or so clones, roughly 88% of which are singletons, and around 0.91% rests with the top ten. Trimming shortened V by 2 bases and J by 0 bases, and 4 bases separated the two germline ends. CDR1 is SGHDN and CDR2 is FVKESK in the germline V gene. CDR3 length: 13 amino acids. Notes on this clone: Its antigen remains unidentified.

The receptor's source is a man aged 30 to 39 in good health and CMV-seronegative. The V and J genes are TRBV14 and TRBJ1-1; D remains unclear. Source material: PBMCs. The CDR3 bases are TGTGCCAGCAGCCAATTCGTGAACACTGAAGCTTTCTTT. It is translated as CASSQFVNTEAFF.